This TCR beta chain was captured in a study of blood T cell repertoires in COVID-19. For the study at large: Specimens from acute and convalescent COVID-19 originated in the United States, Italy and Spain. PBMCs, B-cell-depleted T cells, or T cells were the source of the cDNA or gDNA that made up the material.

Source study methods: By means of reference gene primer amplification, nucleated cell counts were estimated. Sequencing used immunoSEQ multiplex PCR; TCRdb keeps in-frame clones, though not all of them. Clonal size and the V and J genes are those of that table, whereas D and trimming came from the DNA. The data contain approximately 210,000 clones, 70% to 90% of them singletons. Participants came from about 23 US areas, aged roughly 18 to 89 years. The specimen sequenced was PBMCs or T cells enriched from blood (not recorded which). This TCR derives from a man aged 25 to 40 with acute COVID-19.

CDR3 DNA: TGCGCCAGCAGCCCCCGGACAGACACAGATACGCAGTATTTT. This sequence encodes CASSPRTDTDTQYF. This chain joins TRBV5-1 and TRBJ2-3; TRBD1 might be the D (6 bases). Germline assignment: CDR1 SGHRS and CDR2 YFSETQ. Between the trimmed V and J ends, which lost 4 bases and 2 bases, there was a span of 11 bases. The CDR3 extends over 14 amino acids.